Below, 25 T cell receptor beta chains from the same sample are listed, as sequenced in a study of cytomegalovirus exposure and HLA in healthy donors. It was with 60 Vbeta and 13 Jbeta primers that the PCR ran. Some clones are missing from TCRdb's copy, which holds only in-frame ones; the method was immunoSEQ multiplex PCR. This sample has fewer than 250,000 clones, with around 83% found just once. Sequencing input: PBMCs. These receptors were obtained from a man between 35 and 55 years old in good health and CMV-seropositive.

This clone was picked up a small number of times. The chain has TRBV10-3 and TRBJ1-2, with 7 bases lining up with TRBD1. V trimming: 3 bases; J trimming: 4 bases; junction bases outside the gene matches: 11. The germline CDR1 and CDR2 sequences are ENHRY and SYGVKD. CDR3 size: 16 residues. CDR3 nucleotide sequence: TGTGCCATCAGTGACGGGAGACAGGGAAGTATCTATGGCTACACCTTC. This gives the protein CAISDGRQGSIYGYTF.

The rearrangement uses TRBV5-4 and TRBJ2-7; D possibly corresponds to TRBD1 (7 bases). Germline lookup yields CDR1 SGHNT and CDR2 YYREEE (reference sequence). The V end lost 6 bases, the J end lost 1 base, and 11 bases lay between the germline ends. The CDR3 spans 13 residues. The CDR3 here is CASTRGDSYEQYF. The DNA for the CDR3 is TGTGCCAGCACCAGGGGGGATTCCTACGAGCAGTACTTC.

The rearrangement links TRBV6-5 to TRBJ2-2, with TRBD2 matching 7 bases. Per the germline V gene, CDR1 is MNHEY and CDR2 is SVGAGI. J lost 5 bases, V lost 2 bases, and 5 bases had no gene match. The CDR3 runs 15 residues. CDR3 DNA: TGTGCCAGCAGTTACACGGGAGGAGGTACCGGGGAGCTGTTTTTT. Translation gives CASSYTGGGTGELFF.

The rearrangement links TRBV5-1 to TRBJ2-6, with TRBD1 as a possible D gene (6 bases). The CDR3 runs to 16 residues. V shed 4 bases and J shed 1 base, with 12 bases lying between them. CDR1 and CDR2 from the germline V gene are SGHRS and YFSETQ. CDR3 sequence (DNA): TGCGCCAGCAGCCCCACAACAGGGTCTGGGGCCAACGTCCTGACTTTC. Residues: CASSPTTGSGANVLTF.

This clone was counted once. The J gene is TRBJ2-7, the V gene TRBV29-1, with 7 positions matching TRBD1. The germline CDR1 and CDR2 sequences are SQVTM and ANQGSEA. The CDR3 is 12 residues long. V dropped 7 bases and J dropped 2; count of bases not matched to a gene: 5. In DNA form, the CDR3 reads TGCAGCGCCTTGGGACAGACCTACGAGCAGTACTTC. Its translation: CSALGQTYEQYF.

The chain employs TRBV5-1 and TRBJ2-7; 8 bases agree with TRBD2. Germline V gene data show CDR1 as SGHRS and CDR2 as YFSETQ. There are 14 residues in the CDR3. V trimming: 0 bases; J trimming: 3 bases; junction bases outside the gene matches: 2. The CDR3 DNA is TGCGCCAGCAGCTTGGGACTAGCGTACTACGAGCAGTACTTC. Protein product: CASSLGLAYYEQYF.

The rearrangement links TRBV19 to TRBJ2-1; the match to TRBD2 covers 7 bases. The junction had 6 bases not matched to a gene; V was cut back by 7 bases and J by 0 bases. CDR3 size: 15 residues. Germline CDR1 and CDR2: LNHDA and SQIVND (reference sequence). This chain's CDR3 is CASIHTGGSYNEQFF. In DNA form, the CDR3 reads TGTGCCAGTATACACACGGGGGGCTCCTACAATGAGCAGTTCTTC.

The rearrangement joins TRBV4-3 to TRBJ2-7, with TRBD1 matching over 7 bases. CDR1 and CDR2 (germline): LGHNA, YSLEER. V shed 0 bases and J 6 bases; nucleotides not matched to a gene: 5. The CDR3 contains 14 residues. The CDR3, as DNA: TGCGCCAGCAGCCAAGAAACAGGGGTAGGCGAGCAGTACTTC. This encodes CASSQETGVGEQYF.

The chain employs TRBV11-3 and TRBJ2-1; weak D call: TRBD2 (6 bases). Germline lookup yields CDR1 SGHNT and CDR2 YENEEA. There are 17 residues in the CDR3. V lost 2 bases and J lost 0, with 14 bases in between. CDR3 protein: CASSLRGSGNSYNEQFF. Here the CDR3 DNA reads TGTGCCAGCAGCTTACGGGGTAGCGGAAACTCCTACAATGAGCAGTTCTTC.

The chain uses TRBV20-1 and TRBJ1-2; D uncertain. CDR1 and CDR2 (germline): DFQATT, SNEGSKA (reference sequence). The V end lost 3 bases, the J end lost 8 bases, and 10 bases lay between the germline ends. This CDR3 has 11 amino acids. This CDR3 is CSASDGNGYTF. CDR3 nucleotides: TGCAGTGCTAGCGACGGGAACGGCTACACCTTC.

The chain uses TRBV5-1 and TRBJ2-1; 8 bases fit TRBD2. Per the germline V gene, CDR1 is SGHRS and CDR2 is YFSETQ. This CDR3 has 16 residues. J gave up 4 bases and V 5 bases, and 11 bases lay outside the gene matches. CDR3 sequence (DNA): TGCGCCAGCAGGGGGACCGGGACTAGGGCTTACAATGAGCAGTTCTTC. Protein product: CASRGTGTRAYNEQFF.

The CDR3: CASSTTGYRDTDTQYF. The CDR3, as DNA: TGTGCCAGCAGCACTACGGGATACAGGGACACAGATACGCAGTATTTT. The genes are TRBV5-4 and TRBJ2-3; possible D gene TRBD1, 6 bases. CDR3 length: 16 amino acids. Germline V gene data show CDR1 as SGHNT and CDR2 as YYREEE (reference sequence). The germline V and J ends were trimmed by 4 bases and 2 bases, with 17 bases remaining between them.

CDR3 nucleotide sequence: TGCGCCAGCAGCTTAGGGACAGGGGGAAGTACCGGGGAGCTGTTTTTT. It translates to CASSLGTGGSTGELFF. The rearrangement uses TRBV5-1 and TRBJ2-2; 11 nucleotides line up with TRBD1. Germline CDR1 and CDR2: SGHRS and YFSETQ. The CDR3 is made up of 16 amino acids. Trimming removed 2 bases from V and 5 bases from J; junction bases left unmatched: 5.

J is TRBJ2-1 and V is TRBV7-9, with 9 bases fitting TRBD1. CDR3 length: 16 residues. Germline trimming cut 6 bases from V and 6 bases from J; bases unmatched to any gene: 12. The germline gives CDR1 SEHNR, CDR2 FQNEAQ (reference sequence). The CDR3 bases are TGTGCCAGCAGACGCCAACAGGGGGCTCGAATCAATGAGCAGTTCTTC. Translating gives CASRRQQGARINEQFF.

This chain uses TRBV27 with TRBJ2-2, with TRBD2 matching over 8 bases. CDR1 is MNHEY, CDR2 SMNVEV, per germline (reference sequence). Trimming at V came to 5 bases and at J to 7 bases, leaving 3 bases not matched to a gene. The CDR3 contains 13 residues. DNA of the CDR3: TGTGCCAGCAGTATAGGGACTAGCGGGGAGCTGTTTTTT. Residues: CASSIGTSGELFF.

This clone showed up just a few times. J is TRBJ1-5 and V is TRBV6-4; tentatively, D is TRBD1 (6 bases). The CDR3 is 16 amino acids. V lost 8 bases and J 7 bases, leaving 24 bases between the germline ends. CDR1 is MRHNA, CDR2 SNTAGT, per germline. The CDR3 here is CASSQQPTQGEQPQHF. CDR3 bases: TGTGCCAGCTCTCAACAACCAACACAGGGAGAACAGCCCCAGCATTTT.

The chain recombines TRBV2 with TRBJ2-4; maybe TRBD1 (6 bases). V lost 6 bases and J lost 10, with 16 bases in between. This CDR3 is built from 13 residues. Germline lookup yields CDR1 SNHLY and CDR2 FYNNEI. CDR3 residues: CASRDSVRQIQYF. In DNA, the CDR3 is TGTGCCAGCAGGGACAGCGTGAGACAAATTCAGTACTTC.

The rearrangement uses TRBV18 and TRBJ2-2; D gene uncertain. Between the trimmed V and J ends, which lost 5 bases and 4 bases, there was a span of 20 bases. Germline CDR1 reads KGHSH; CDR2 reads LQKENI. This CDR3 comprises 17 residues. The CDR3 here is CASSSYAPSRSTGELFF. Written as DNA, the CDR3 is TGTGCCAGCTCATCATACGCTCCTTCTCGGTCCACCGGGGAGCTGTTTTTT. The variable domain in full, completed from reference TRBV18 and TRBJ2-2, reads NAGVMQNPRHLVRRRGQEARLRCSPMKGHSHVYWYRQLPEEGLKFMVYLQKENIIDESGMPKERFSAEFPKEGPSILRIQQVVRGDSAAYFCASSSYAPSRSTGELFFGEGSRLTVL.

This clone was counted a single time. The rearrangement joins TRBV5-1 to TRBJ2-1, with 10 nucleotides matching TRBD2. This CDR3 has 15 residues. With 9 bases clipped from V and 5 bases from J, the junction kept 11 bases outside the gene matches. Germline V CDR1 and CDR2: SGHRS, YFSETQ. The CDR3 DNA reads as TGCGCCACCAAGCTTCTAGCGGGAGTCAACAATGAGCAGTTCTTC. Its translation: CATKLLAGVNNEQFF.

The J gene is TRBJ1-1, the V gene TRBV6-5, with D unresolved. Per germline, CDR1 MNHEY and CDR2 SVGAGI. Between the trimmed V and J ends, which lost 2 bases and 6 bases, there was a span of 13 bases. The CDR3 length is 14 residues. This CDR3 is CASSYGTQVAEAFF. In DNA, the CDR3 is TGTGCCAGCAGTTACGGCACCCAGGTGGCTGAAGCTTTCTTT.

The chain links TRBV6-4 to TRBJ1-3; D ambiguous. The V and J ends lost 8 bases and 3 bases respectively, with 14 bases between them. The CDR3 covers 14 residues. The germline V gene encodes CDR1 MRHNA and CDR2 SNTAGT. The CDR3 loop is CASLGRRDGNTIYF. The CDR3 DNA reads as TGTGCCAGCCTTGGGAGGAGGGATGGAAACACCATATATTTT.

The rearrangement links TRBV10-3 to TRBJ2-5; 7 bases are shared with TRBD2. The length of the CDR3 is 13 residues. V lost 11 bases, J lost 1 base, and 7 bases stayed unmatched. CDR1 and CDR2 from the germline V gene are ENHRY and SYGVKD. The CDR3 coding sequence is TGTGCCGTCGGTAGCGGGCTCCAAGAGACCCAGTACTTC. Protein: CAVGSGLQETQYF.

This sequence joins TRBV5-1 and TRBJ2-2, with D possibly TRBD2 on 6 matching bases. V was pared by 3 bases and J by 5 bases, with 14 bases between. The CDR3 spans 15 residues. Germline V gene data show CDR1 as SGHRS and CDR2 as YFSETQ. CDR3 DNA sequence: TGCGCCAGCAGCTCCACGCGCGGAGGGACCGGGGAGCTGTTTTTT. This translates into CASSSTRGGTGELFF.

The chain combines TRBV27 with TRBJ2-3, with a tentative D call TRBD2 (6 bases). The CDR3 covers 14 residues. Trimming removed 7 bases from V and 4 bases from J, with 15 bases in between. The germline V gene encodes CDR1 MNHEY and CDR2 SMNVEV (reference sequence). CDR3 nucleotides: TGTGCCAGCAAGAGACCGGGAGTGCCAGATACGCAGTATTTT. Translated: CASKRPGVPDTQYF.

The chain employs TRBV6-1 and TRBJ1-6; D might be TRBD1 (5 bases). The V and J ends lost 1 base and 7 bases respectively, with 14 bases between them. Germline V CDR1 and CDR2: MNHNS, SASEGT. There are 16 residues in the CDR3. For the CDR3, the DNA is TGTGCCAGCAGTGAAGAGGTAGGGGCGGGGAATTCACCCCTCCACTTT. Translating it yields CASSEEVGAGNSPLHF.